The rows below give T cell receptor beta chains drawn from one sample of a study of identical twins. Using its own MiXCR run on the 5' RACE reads, TCRdb lists one record per CDR3 protein. The sample includes about 730,000 distinct CDR3 sequences, approximately 21% of them seen just once. These sequences were also reported in another study, on T cells expressing NK-cell markers.

Sequencing used PBMCs. Receptor source: a woman under 30 in good health. Each CDR3 is given with its conserved first and last residue. Each record gives: D gene, J gene, clone size, V gene, CDR3 protein, CDR3 DNA. A D gene is named only where the DNA matches it firmly. Expanded clones get a size class; other rows say once, few or many, or leave the size out.

d_call: NA; j_call: TRBJ2-7; clone_size: NA; v_call: TRBV29-1; cdr3_aa: CSVVQGTDEQYF; cdr3_nt: TGCAGCGTTGTTCAAGGTACGGACGAGCAGTACTTC
d_call: TRBD1; j_call: TRBJ2-5; clone_size: few; v_call: TRBV20-1; cdr3_aa: CSASIRRGRETQYF; cdr3_nt: TGCAGTGCTAGTATACGCAGGGGGAGAGAGACCCAGTACTTC
d_call: NA; j_call: TRBJ2-7; clone_size: NA; v_call: TRBV5-6; cdr3_aa: CASSMKGVYEQYF; cdr3_nt: TGTGCCAGCAGCATGAAGGGGGTATACGAGCAGTACTTC
d_call: NA; j_call: TRBJ1-2; clone_size: NA; v_call: TRBV12-3/TRBV12-4; cdr3_aa: CASSFGPGAGYGYTF; cdr3_nt: TGTGCCAGCAGTTTCGGTCCGGGGGCCGGCTATGGCTACACCTTC
d_call: NA; j_call: TRBJ2-1; clone_size: NA; v_call: TRBV4-3; cdr3_aa: CASSQVGEGLNEQFF; cdr3_nt: TGCGCCAGCAGCCAAGTGGGGGAAGGATTGAATGAGCAGTTCTTC
d_call: TRBD1; j_call: TRBJ1-2; clone_size: few; v_call: TRBV20-1; cdr3_aa: CSAPDRGNGYTF; cdr3_nt: TGCAGTGCCCCCGACAGGGGGAATGGCTACACCTTC
d_call: TRBD2; j_call: TRBJ2-3; clone_size: NA; v_call: TRBV20-1; cdr3_aa: CSARMVAGRTDTQYF; cdr3_nt: TGCAGTGCTAGGATGGTAGCGGGACGAACAGATACGCAGTATTTT
d_call: NA; j_call: TRBJ2-5; clone_size: many; v_call: TRBV7-9; cdr3_aa: CASSLASYFPETQYF; cdr3_nt: TGTGCCAGCAGCTTAGCGTCTTACTTCCCAGAGACCCAGTACTTC
d_call: NA; j_call: TRBJ2-2; clone_size: many; v_call: TRBV6-5; cdr3_aa: CASSGGTGELFF; cdr3_nt: TGTGCCAGCAGTGGCGGCACCGGGGAGCTGTTTTTT
d_call: NA; j_call: TRBJ2-7; clone_size: few; v_call: TRBV29-1; cdr3_aa: CSVILQSSYEQYF; cdr3_nt: TGCAGCGTCATCTTACAGAGCTCCTACGAGCAGTACTTC